The next 11 T cell receptor beta chains were all read from a single sample in a study of T-cell reconstitution after alpha-beta-depleted transplantation in children. For TCRbeta, the library was prepared with unique molecular identifiers. TCRdb fed the PCR reads into MiXCR, producing one record per CDR3 protein. The table records just over 350,000 distinct CDR3 sequences, roughly 15% of them present only once. Source: PBMCs, taken from the stem cell graft. The receptors come from a human donor who donated a stem cell graft to a child with Fanconi anemia.

This clonotype was seen a few times. The chain uses TRBV7-3 and TRBJ2-1, with TRBD1 as a possible D gene (6 bases). The CDR3 loop spans 14 amino acids. Trimming removed 2 bases from V and 9 bases from J, with 14 bases in between. Germline lookup yields CDR1 SGHTA and CDR2 FQGTGA. The CDR3 spells CASSLFQGQSEQFF. The CDR3 DNA sequence: TGTGCCAGCAGCTTATTCCAGGGGCAGAGTGAGCAGTTCTTC.

A word on this clonotype: One end of the junction does not line up with germline, which may come from a read error. The chain links TRBV7-6 to TRBJ1-5, with D hard to call. The CDR3 spans 14 residues. Germline values: CDR1 SGHVS, CDR2 FNYEAQ. The CDR3 DNA reads as TGTGCCAGCATCTTAGCGGGGATTAGTCAGCCCCAGCATTTT. This encodes CASILAGISQPQHF.

A few counts support this clonotype. J is TRBJ1-1 and V is TRBV7-8; maybe TRBD1 (5 bases). The germline V gene has CDR1 SGHVS and CDR2 FQNEAQ. Trimming stripped 4 bases from V and 6 bases from J, with 18 bases between. The CDR3 is made up of 15 amino acids. The CDR3 region is CASSSAGTVEAEAFF. CDR3 nucleotides: TGTGCCAGCAGCTCCGCCGGGACCGTGGAGGCTGAAGCTTTCTTT.

The CDR3 region is CASSYLEGSGSWNEQFF. The CDR3 region has the DNA TGTGCCAGCAGTTACTTGGAAGGGTCGGGTTCGTGGAATGAGCAGTTCTTC. J is TRBJ2-1 and V is TRBV6-2 or TRBV6-3; no clear D. Germline lookup yields CDR1 MNHEY and CDR2 SVGEGT. The CDR3 sequence is 17 residues long. Trimming removed 1 base from V and 7 bases from J, with 20 bases in between.

This clonotype appeared once. The chain uses TRBV15 and TRBJ2-1; possible D gene TRBD1, 5 bases. Trimming stripped 5 bases from V and 9 bases from J, with 23 bases between. The CDR3 covers 16 residues. Germline V gene sequence: CDR1 LNHNV, CDR2 YYDKDF (reference sequence). The CDR3, as DNA: TGTGCCACCAGCTTTAGCAGGGATTCCGTTCGTTCTGAGCAGTTCTTC. It specifies CATSFSRDSVRSEQFF. The full variable domain, with the rest looked up from reference TRBV15 and TRBJ2-1, is DAMVIQNPRYQVTQFGKPVTLSCSQTLNHNVMYWYQQKSSQAPKLLFHYYDKDFNNEADTPDNFQSRRPNTSFCFLDIRSPGLGDTAMYLCATSFSRDSVRSEQFFGPGTRLTVL.

This clonotype was detected a few times. J is TRBJ1-1 and V is TRBV20-1; weak D call: TRBD1 (6 bases). This CDR3 has 13 residues. CDR1 and CDR2 (germline): DFQATT, SNEGSKA (reference sequence). Trimming left V 6 bases short and J 4 bases short, with 15 bases between. The CDR3 reads CSASTGASTEAFF. The CDR3 DNA reads TGCAGTGCATCGACAGGAGCAAGCACTGAAGCTTTCTTT.

This rearrangement joins TRBV18 to TRBJ2-3; possibly TRBD2 for D (5 bases). V lost 0 bases to trimming and J lost 5 bases, with 9 bases between them. The CDR3 loop spans 14 amino acids. Germline-derived CDR1 and CDR2 are KGHSH and LQKENI. The CDR3 DNA follows: TGTGCCAGCTCACCACCGGAAGGGAGAGATACGCAGTATTTT. It translates to CASSPPEGRDTQYF.

The chain is built from TRBV7-6 and TRBJ2-5; no firm D call. Germline assignment: CDR1 SGHVS and CDR2 FNYEAQ. This CDR3 spans 14 amino acids. With 5 bases removed from V and 2 bases from J, the gap between germline ends came to 12 bases. CDR3 DNA: TGTGCCAGCAGCGATGACATTAGTCAAGAGACCCAGTACTTC. Protein: CASSDDISQETQYF.

This chain links TRBV11-2 with TRBJ2-1; maybe TRBD1 (6 bases). CDR1 and CDR2 (germline): SGHAT, FQNNGV. Trimming took 5 bases from V and 0 from J, leaving 11 bases between them. The CDR3 covers 15 residues. The DNA of the CDR3 is TGTGCCAGCAGCACCAACAGGGCCTCCTACAATGAGCAGTTCTTC. Translating gives CASSTNRASYNEQFF.

This clonotype was counted only a few times. This rearrangement joins TRBV28 to TRBJ1-5; 9 bases align to TRBD1. The CDR3 consists of 14 residues. V gave up 6 bases and J gave up 6 bases; unmatched junction bases: 6. Per germline, CDR1 MDHEN and CDR2 SYDVKM. CDR3 residues: CASSPQGAGQPQHF. CDR3 coding DNA: TGTGCCAGCAGCCCACAGGGGGCTGGTCAGCCCCAGCATTTT.

This chain links TRBV7-9 with TRBJ2-3, with D unclear. V lost 4 bases and J 4 bases, leaving 12 bases between the germline ends. The germline V gene has CDR1 SEHNR and CDR2 FQNEAQ (reference sequence). The CDR3 is 14 residues long. CDR3 bases: TGTGCCAGCAGCTCGGGTCCGACACCAGATACGCAGTATTTT. The encoded protein is CASSSGPTPDTQYF.